These T cell receptor beta chains were read from a single sample in a study of cytomegalovirus exposure and HLA in healthy donors. Profiled with immunoSEQ multiplex PCR; TCRdb holds only in-frame clones, not every one. The sample spans about 75,000 clones; the ten largest clones claim 2.5% to 3%. The sequencing sample was made of PBMCs. Every receptor here comes from a man between 35 and 55 years old in good health and CMV-seronegative. Each CDR3 is given with its conserved first and last residue. A D gene is named only where the DNA matches it firmly.

D: .
V: TRBV30
J: TRBJ2-5
DNA: TGTGCCTGGAGTTCCCCGTCGGGAAACCAAGAGACCCAGTACTTC
CDR3: CAWSSPSGNQETQYF

D: .
V: TRBV9
J: TRBJ2-1
DNA: TGTGCCAGCAGCTCTCCTACAGGGTTGGCTTACAATGAGCAGTTCTTC
CDR3: CASSSPTGLAYNEQFF

D: TRBD1
V: TRBV7-2
J: TRBJ2-7
DNA: TGTGCCAGCAGACAGGGGGCCGAGCAGTACTTC
CDR3: CASRQGAEQYF

D: .
V: TRBV11-2
J: TRBJ2-1
DNA: TGTGCCAGCAGCTTAGATCTCGGAGGAGTTATTTCCTACAATGAGCAGTTCTTC
CDR3: CASSLDLGGVISYNEQFF

D: .
V: TRBV9
J: TRBJ2-1
DNA: TGTGCCAGCAGCGTAGATACAGACTACAATGAGCAGTTCTTC
CDR3: CASSVDTDYNEQFF

D: TRBD1
V: TRBV6-5
J: TRBJ2-5
DNA: TGTGCCAGCAGTTCCGCCGGGACAGGGGGCTTGGAGACCCAGTACTTC
CDR3: CASSSAGTGGLETQYF

D: .
V: TRBV9
J: TRBJ2-7
DNA: TGTGCCAGCAGCGTAGCGGACAGACCCTCCTACGAGCAGTACTTC
CDR3: CASSVADRPSYEQYF

D: .
V: TRBV4-1
J: TRBJ2-1
DNA: TGCGCCAGCAGCCAAGGGGCAGGGGTGTCCAATGAGCAGTTCTTC
CDR3: CASSQGAGVSNEQFF

D: .
V: TRBV5-4
J: TRBJ1-1
DNA: TGTGCCAGCAGCTTAACAGCAGGTGAAGCTTTCTTT
CDR3: CASSLTAGEAFF

D: .
V: TRBV4-1
J: TRBJ2-7
DNA: TGCGCCAGCAGCCAAGAATTGGGTTTCAGGACATCCGTCAACTACGAGCAGTACTTC
CDR3: CASSQELGFRTSVNYEQYF

D: .
V: TRBV1
J: TRBJ1-5
DNA: TGCACCAGCAGCACGGACAGGTCGGCAGGCAATCAGCCCCAGCATTTT
CDR3: CTSSTDRSAGNQPQHF

D: TRBD1
V: TRBV18
J: TRBJ1-3
DNA: TGTGCCAGCTCGCCTACAGGGGAGTATGGAAACACCATATATTTT
CDR3: CASSPTGEYGNTIYF

D: TRBD2
V: TRBV6-5
J: TRBJ2-1
DNA: TGTGCCAGCAGTTACGGGTGGACTAGCGGAGGCAATGAGCAGTTCTTC
CDR3: CASSYGWTSGGNEQFF

D: TRBD2
V: TRBV7-2
J: TRBJ2-7
DNA: TGTGCCAGCAGATATAGCGGGGGGTCCTACGAGCAGTACTTC
CDR3: CASRYSGGSYEQYF

D: .
V: TRBV7-2
J: TRBJ2-2
DNA: TGTGCCAGCGGCAATTATATGGCAGTTAACACCGGGGAGCTGTTTTTT
CDR3: CASGNYMAVNTGELFF

D: TRBD2
V: TRBV7-8
J: TRBJ2-7
DNA: TGTGCCAGCAGCCTACTGTCCGGGACTAGCATTTCCTACGAGCAGTACTTC
CDR3: CASSLLSGTSISYEQYF

D: TRBD1
V: TRBV11-2
J: TRBJ2-5
DNA: TGTGCCAGCAGCGGGACAGGGGGGCAAGAGACCCAGTACTTC
CDR3: CASSGTGGQETQYF

D: .
V: TRBV5-1
J: TRBJ1-3
DNA: TGCGCCAGCAGCTTGAACCGAGACTCTGGAAACACCATATATTTT
CDR3: CASSLNRDSGNTIYF

D: TRBD1
V: TRBV9
J: TRBJ1-3
DNA: TGTGCCAGCAGCCCTTTAGGGACAGGGTACTCTGGAAACACCATATATTTT
CDR3: CASSPLGTGYSGNTIYF

D: TRBD1
V: TRBV7-3
J: TRBJ2-3
DNA: TGTGCCAGCAGCCCATCCAGACAGGGGGCCCCAGATACGCAGTATTTT
CDR3: CASSPSRQGAPDTQYF

D: TRBD1
V: TRBV18
J: TRBJ1-1
DNA: TGTGCCAGCTCAAATATACAGGGGGGGACTGAAGCTTTCTTT
CDR3: CASSNIQGGTEAFF

D: TRBD2
V: TRBV9
J: TRBJ2-5
DNA: TGTGCCAGCAGCGTAGGTAGCGGGGGGGCCCGGGAGACCCAGTACTTC
CDR3: CASSVGSGGARETQYF

D: .
V: TRBV27
J: TRBJ2-2
DNA: TGTGCCAGCAGTTTAAGGCTAGAGACTACATATACCGGGGAGCTGTTTTTT
CDR3: CASSLRLETTYTGELFF

D: TRBD1
V: TRBV7-2
J: TRBJ2-7
DNA: TGTGCCAGCAGCACCACCGGGACAGGGCCCCACGAGCAGTACTTC
CDR3: CASSTTGTGPHEQYF

D: .
V: TRBV7-9
J: TRBJ1-1
DNA: TGTGCCAGCAGCTTAGTTGGACGGAGGGGATATATGAACACTGAAGCTTTCTTT
CDR3: CASSLVGRRGYMNTEAFF

D: .
V: TRBV30
J: TRBJ2-7
DNA: TGTGCCTGGAGTCGGTTCTCCTACGAGCAGTACTTC
CDR3: CAWSRFSYEQYF

D: TRBD1
V: TRBV10-3
J: TRBJ2-7
DNA: TGTGCCATCTCTACCCCCGGGACAGGGGGCGAGCAGTACTTC
CDR3: CAISTPGTGGEQYF

D: .
V: TRBV10-1
J: TRBJ2-1
DNA: TGCGCCAGCAGTGAAGGGGGAGGGAATGAGCAGTTCTTC
CDR3: CASSEGGGNEQFF

D: .
V: TRBV19
J: TRBJ2-7
DNA: TGTGCCAGTAGTATCGGGACAACCTACGAGCAGTACTTC
CDR3: CASSIGTTYEQYF

D: TRBD2
V: TRBV4-1
J: TRBJ2-7
DNA: TGCGCCAGCAGCCAAGATAGGCTAGCGGCGCGCTCCTACGAGCAGTACTTC
CDR3: CASSQDRLAARSYEQYF

D: .
V: TRBV12-2
J: TRBJ2-5
DNA: TGTGCAAGTCGCCTGGCCCGAAAAGAGACCCAGTACTTC
CDR3: CASRLARKETQYF

D: .
V: TRBV6-5
J: TRBJ2-2
DNA: TGTGCCAGCAAACCAGGAACTTTCCCCCGGGAGCTGTTTTTT
CDR3: CASKPGTFPRELFF

D: TRBD1
V: TRBV28
J: TRBJ2-1
DNA: TGTGCCAGCAGTTCAACGGGACAGGGACTCAATGAGCAGTTCTTC
CDR3: CASSSTGQGLNEQFF

D: .
V: TRBV6-5
J: TRBJ2-3
DNA: TGTGCCAGCAGGGGCAGTTTCTCCACAGATACGCAGTATTTT
CDR3: CASRGSFSTDTQYF

D: TRBD2
V: TRBV5-1
J: TRBJ2-7
DNA: TGCGCCAGCAGCCCCTGGGGACTAGCGGGGGACTCCGAGCAGTACTTC
CDR3: CASSPWGLAGDSEQYF

D: TRBD1
V: TRBV7-3
J: TRBJ2-7
DNA: TGTGCCAGCAGCTTAATGCAGGGGGCCTACGAGCAGTACTTC
CDR3: CASSLMQGAYEQYF

D: .
V: TRBV27
J: TRBJ2-2
DNA: TGTGCCAGCAGTTTCTCCCCCTCGGGAACCGGGGAGCTGTTTTTT
CDR3: CASSFSPSGTGELFF

D: .
V: TRBV2
J: TRBJ2-1
DNA: TGTGCCAGCAGTGAGGGGGCCCGAGAGCAGTTCTTC
CDR3: CASSEGAREQFF

D: .
V: TRBV2
J: TRBJ1-1
DNA: TGTGCCAGCAGGCGCGTTTTGAACACTGAAGCTTTCTTT
CDR3: CASRRVLNTEAFF

D: TRBD2
V: TRBV27
J: TRBJ2-7
DNA: TGTGCCAGCGGGGCTAGCGGACCCTACGAGCAGTACTTC
CDR3: CASGASGPYEQYF

D: TRBD1
V: TRBV7-9
J: TRBJ1-5
DNA: TGTGCCAGCAGCTTAATCGACAGGGGCTATCAGCCCCAGCATTTT
CDR3: CASSLIDRGYQPQHF

D: TRBD1
V: TRBV28
J: TRBJ1-6
DNA: TGTGCCAGCAGTCCACCCCGGGGACAGGGATTGGGTTCACCCCTCCACTTT
CDR3: CASSPPRGQGLGSPLHF

D: .
V: TRBV11-2
J: TRBJ1-1
DNA: TGTGCCAGCAGCCGAGGGGGTACGGATACCACTGAAGCTTTCTTT
CDR3: CASSRGGTDTTEAFF

D: TRBD2
V: TRBV5-1
J: TRBJ2-3
DNA: TGCGCCAGCAGCTTGTCTAGCGGGGGGGCCACGCAGTATTTT
CDR3: CASSLSSGGATQYF

D: .
V: TRBV6-1
J: TRBJ2-5
DNA: TGTGCCAGCAGTCCACCCCCGACTATTCGGGAGACCCAGTACTTC
CDR3: CASSPPPTIRETQYF

D: .
V: TRBV5-1
J: TRBJ1-5
DNA: TGCGCCAGCAGCTATGCGGGGAGTCAGCCCCAGCATTTT
CDR3: CASSYAGSQPQHF

D: .
V: TRBV15
J: TRBJ2-7
DNA: TGTGCCACCAGCAGAGATCACAACAGGGCCATCTCCTACGAGCAGTACTTC
CDR3: CATSRDHNRAISYEQYF

D: TRBD2
V: TRBV7-9
J: TRBJ2-7
DNA: TGTGCCAGCAGCTCGCCGGGACTAGCTTCCTACGAGCAGTACTTC
CDR3: CASSSPGLASYEQYF

D: .
V: TRBV9
J: TRBJ1-1
DNA: TGTGCCAGCAGCCCCCGGTCTCGGGTTGAAGCTTTCTTT
CDR3: CASSPRSRVEAFF

D: .
V: TRBV7-9
J: TRBJ1-2
DNA: TGTGCCAGCAGCTTAGGGGAGGATGGCTACACCTTC
CDR3: CASSLGEDGYTF

D: TRBD2
V: TRBV6-5
J: TRBJ2-7
DNA: TGCGCCACCGGTCGGCGGGGTATGGGAGGGGACGAGCAGTACTTC
CDR3: CATGRRGMGGDEQYF

D: TRBD2
V: TRBV6-1
J: TRBJ2-1
DNA: TGTGCCAGCAGGGAGAGGTCGGGGGGGGAGTTCTTC
CDR3: CASRERSGGEFF

D: .
V: TRBV7-2
J: TRBJ2-7
DNA: TGTGCCAGTTCTAGCTATTCGGTCGCCTACGAGCAGTACTTC
CDR3: CASSSYSVAYEQYF

D: .
V: TRBV4-1
J: TRBJ2-5
DNA: TGCGCCAGCAGCCGACGAGGGCAGGGGACTATCGAGACCCAGTACTTC
CDR3: CASSRRGQGTIETQYF

D: TRBD1
V: TRBV6-1
J: TRBJ1-3
DNA: TGTGCCAGCAGTGAAGCTTTGACAGGGGCTGGAAACACCATATATTTT
CDR3: CASSEALTGAGNTIYF